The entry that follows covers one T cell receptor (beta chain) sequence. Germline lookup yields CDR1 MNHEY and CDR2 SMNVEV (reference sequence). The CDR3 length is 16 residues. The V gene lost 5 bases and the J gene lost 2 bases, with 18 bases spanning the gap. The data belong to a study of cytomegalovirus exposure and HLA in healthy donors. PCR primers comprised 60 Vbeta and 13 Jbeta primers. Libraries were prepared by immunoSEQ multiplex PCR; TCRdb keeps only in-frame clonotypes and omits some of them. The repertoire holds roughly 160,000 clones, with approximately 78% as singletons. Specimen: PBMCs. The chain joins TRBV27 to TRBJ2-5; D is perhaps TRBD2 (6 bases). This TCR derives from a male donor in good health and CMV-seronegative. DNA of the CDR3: TGTGCCAGCAGTCCGGAGGGGCTGACGTGGCAAGAGACCCAGTACTTC. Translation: CASSPEGLTWQETQYF.